Below, 15 T cell receptor beta chains from the same sample are listed, as sequenced in a study of T cell responses to AZD1222 COVID-19 vaccine. TCRdb's copy holds only in-frame clones and misses some; the assay was immunoSEQ multiplex PCR. The table records 150,000 or so clones, about 92% of them present only once. The sequencing used peripheral blood, collected 28 days after the second AZD1222 dose. The source is an adult who received the AZD1222 COVID-19 vaccine.

Note on this clone: Other DNA sequences from this sample encode an identical CDR3 as well. The chain couples TRBV28 to TRBJ1-2, with no clear D. Trimming removed 3 bases from V and 2 bases from J, with 7 bases in between. CDR1 and CDR2 from the germline V gene are MDHEN and SYDVKM. CDR3 length: 13 amino acids. In DNA, the CDR3 is TGTGCCAGCAGTTTGGAGGGCAACTATGGCTACACCTTC. This gives the protein CASSLEGNYGYTF.

The V gene is TRBV7-2, the J gene TRBJ2-5, with D possibly being TRBD1 (5 bases). V was pared by 8 bases and J by 1 base, with 14 bases between. Germline V lookup: CDR1 SGHTA, CDR2 FQGNSA. The CDR3 has 14 amino acids. CDR3 sequence: CASDLDRTQETQYF. In DNA form, the CDR3 reads TGTGCCAGCGACCTCGACAGAACCCAAGAGACCCAGTACTTC.

CDR3 loop: CASHWTGGYQPQHF. CDR3 nucleotides: TGTGCCAGTCATTGGACAGGGGGCTATCAGCCCCAGCATTTT. The rearrangement uses TRBV19 and TRBJ1-5; 11 nucleotides align to TRBD1. This CDR3 is 14 amino acids long. V gave up 8 bases and J gave up 5 bases; unmatched junction bases: 5. From germline, CDR1 is LNHDA and CDR2 SQIVND (reference sequence).

This clone has only one observation. The chain couples TRBV29-1 to TRBJ1-1, with 8 bases identical to TRBD1. The germline V gene encodes CDR1 SQVTM and CDR2 ANQGSEA. This CDR3 region has 13 residues. With 7 bases clipped from V and 1 base from J, the junction kept 5 bases outside the gene matches. The CDR3 is CSAQGQGNTEAFF. As DNA, the CDR3 is TGCAGCGCCCAAGGACAGGGGAACACTGAAGCTTTCTTT.

The CDR3 here is CSVHLQGARGMNEQFF. The CDR3 DNA follows: TGCAGCGTTCATTTGCAGGGGGCGCGTGGAATGAATGAGCAGTTCTTC. The chain links TRBV29-1 to TRBJ2-1; 8 bases agree with TRBD1. The CDR3 loop spans 16 amino acids. Germline lookup yields CDR1 SQVTM and CDR2 ANQGSEA. V gave up 5 bases and J gave up 7 bases; unmatched junction bases: 16.

The chain is built from TRBV7-2 and TRBJ2-3; a possible D gene is TRBD1 (5 bases). The CDR3 is 14 amino acids. V lost 3 bases and J 2 bases, leaving 9 bases between the germline ends. Per the germline V gene, CDR1 is SGHTA and CDR2 is FQGNSA. The CDR3 bases are TGTGCCAGCAGCTTGGGGCACACCACAGATACGCAGTATTTT. Its translation is CASSLGHTTDTQYF.

V usage is TRBV28 and J usage is TRBJ2-3; the D is unclear. The CDR3 extends over 11 amino acids. The ends were cut back, 2 bases at V and 6 bases at J, with 3 bases in the middle. Looked up from germline, CDR1 is MDHEN and CDR2 is SYDVKM. CDR3 region: CASSLDDTQYF. The CDR3 coding sequence is TGTGCCAGCAGTTTAGACGATACGCAGTATTTT. The full variable domain, with the rest looked up from reference TRBV28 and TRBJ2-3, is DVKVTQSSRYLVKRTGEKVFLECVQDMDHENMFWYRQDPGLGLRLIYFSYDVKMKEKGDIPEGYSVSREKKERFSLILESASTNQTSMYLCASSLDDTQYFGPGTRLTVL.

The chain links TRBV3-1 (or the pseudogene TRBV3-2) to TRBJ1-6; D unclear. Germline V gene sequence: CDR1 LGHDT, CDR2 YNNKEL (reference sequence). V lost 4 bases and J lost 10, with 14 bases in between. This CDR3 has 14 amino acids. The CDR3 is CASSPQWEGSPLHF. DNA for the CDR3: TGTGCCAGCAGCCCCCAATGGGAGGGCTCACCCCTCCACTTT.

This clone was counted once. The chain carries TRBV5-6 and TRBJ2-1; TRBD2 agrees at 10 bases. Per the germline V gene, CDR1 is SGHDT and CDR2 is YYEEEE. J gave up 9 bases and V 5 bases, and 17 bases lay outside the gene matches. CDR3 length: 17 amino acids. CDR3: CASRPRLSGTSVGEQFF. The CDR3 DNA reads TGTGCCAGCAGGCCTCGACTCTCCGGGACTAGCGTTGGTGAGCAGTTCTTC.

CDR3 sequence: CASSFFGQPQHF. The DNA of the CDR3 is TGTGCCAGCAGCTTCTTCGGTCAGCCCCAGCATTTT. The rearrangement links TRBV7-9 to TRBJ1-5, with no clear D. Trimming cost V 3 bases and J 6 bases, with 6 bases left between them. The CDR3 runs to 12 residues. Germline V gene lookup returns CDR1 SEHNR and CDR2 FQNEAQ (reference sequence).

The chain recombines TRBV3-1 (or the pseudogene TRBV3-2) with TRBJ2-7; TRBD2 matches 8 bases. Germline-derived CDR1 and CDR2 are LGHDT and YNNKEL (reference sequence). The CDR3 has 18 residues. After removal of 5 bases from V and 3 bases from J, the junction contained 18 bases not matched to a gene. As DNA, the CDR3 is TGTGCCAGCAGCTCCCAAGCGGGGGCGGGTAGACCAAACTACGAGCAGTACTTC. Translation gives CASSSQAGAGRPNYEQYF.

The genes are TRBV14 and TRBJ1-1; D is perhaps TRBD1 (6 bases). CDR1 and CDR2 from the germline V gene are SGHDN and FVKESK. Trimming stripped 3 bases from V and 6 bases from J, with 8 bases between. This CDR3 region has 12 residues. The CDR3 loop reads CASSQAGAEAFF. CDR3 in DNA: TGTGCCAGCAGCCAGGCAGGGGCTGAAGCTTTCTTT.

The gene calls are TRBV5-4 and TRBJ2-5; D is possibly TRBD1 (6 bases). Germline V gene sequence: CDR1 SGHNT, CDR2 YYREEE (reference sequence). Trimming pared 2 bases from V and 5 bases from J, leaving 13 bases between. This CDR3 is built from 14 residues. The CDR3 spells CASSFSTGQETQYF. The CDR3 region has the DNA TGTGCCAGCAGCTTTTCGACAGGCCAGGAGACCCAGTACTTC.

Note on this clone: Additional DNA sequences in this sample encode the identical CDR3. The gene calls are TRBV5-4 and TRBJ2-2; TRBD1 or TRBD2 may be the D gene (5 bases each). The CDR3 consists of 14 residues. Germline V gene lookup returns CDR1 SGHNT and CDR2 YYREEE (reference sequence). V was pared by 4 bases and J by 4 bases, with 11 bases between. CDR3 DNA sequence: TGTGCCAGCAGCCTCGGGACGAGCACCGGGGAGCTGTTTTTT. Its translation: CASSLGTSTGELFF.

The CDR3 DNA sequence: TGTGCCAGTAGTATATTGACTAATGAAAAACTGTTTTTT. Its translation is CASSILTNEKLFF. The rearrangement joins TRBV19 to TRBJ1-4; D gene unclear. Trimming removed 2 bases at V and 2 bases at J, with 3 bases between. The CDR3 spans 13 residues. Germline loops: CDR1 LNHDA, CDR2 SQIVND (reference sequence). The variable domain in full, completed from reference TRBV19 and TRBJ1-4, reads DGGITQSPKYLFRKEGQNVTLSCEQNLNHDAMYWYRQDPGQGLRLIYYSQIVNDFQKGDIAEGYSVSREKKESFPLTVTSAQKNPTAFYLCASSILTNEKLFFGSGTQLSVL.